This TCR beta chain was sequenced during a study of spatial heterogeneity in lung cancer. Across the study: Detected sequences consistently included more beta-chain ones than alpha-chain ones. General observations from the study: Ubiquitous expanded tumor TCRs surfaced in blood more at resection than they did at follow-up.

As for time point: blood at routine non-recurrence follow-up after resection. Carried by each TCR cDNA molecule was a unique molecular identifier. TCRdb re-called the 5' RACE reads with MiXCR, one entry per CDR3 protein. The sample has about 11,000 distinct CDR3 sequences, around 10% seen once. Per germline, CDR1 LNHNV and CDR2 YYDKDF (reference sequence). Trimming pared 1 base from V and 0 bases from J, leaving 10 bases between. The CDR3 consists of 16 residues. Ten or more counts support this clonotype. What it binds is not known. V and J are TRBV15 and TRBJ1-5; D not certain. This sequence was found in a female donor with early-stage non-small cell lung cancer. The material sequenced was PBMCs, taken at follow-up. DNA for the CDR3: TGTGCCACCAGCAGAGGGGAAACCTATAGCAATCAGCCCCAGCATTTT. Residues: CATSRGETYSNQPQHF.